Reported below is one T cell receptor beta chain. The entry originates in a study of T cell changes during pregnancy in multiple sclerosis. Profiled with immunoSEQ multiplex PCR; TCRdb holds only in-frame clones, not every one. The sample lists tens of thousands of clones, around nine tenths seen once, with 5.3% in the top ten. V was clipped by 2 bases and J by 5 bases, with 4 bases between them. Per germline, CDR1 GTSNPN and CDR2 SVGIG (reference sequence). This CDR3 is 12 amino acids long. Sequencing was performed on peripheral blood from another person, used as feeder cells. This receptor was obtained from a human donor whose cells served as feeder cells for cultures in a pregnancy study. This chain links TRBV30 with TRBJ1-6; D unclear. The CDR3 sequence: CAWSKNNSPLHF. The CDR3 nucleotides read TGTGCCTGGAGTAAAAATAATTCACCCCTCCACTTT.